This paragraph covers one T cell receptor (beta chain) sequence. Its antigen remains undetermined. One base away there is no much larger clone; base qualities are not given. The CDR3 regions of human TCRbeta chains were analyzed by immunosequencing. The study's processing was this. TCRs in the repertoires were matched against a reference library of SARS-CoV-2-specific TCRs that had been generated with the MIRA antigen-specificity platform. Breadth meant the fraction of unique TCRs that were SARS-CoV-2-associated, whereas depth meant the fraction of total T cells that were SARS-CoV-2-associated. Using the MIRA data, each spike-specific TCR was assigned both to the spike region to which the TCR was reactive and to a CD4 or CD8 class. Log10-transformed breadth and depth values were compared by one-way ANOVA with Sidak's multiple comparisons tests. Held by TCRdb, this immuneACCESS table contains in-frame sequences only and omits some clones. Under half of the omission traces to an unresolved V gene where checked; the cause of the rest is unknown. The V and J calls and clone size come from that table; D and trimming were worked out from the DNA. Recorded for this sample are more than 150,000 clones; about 87% of them occurred a single time. Jointly, the top ten make up approximately 9% of the sample.

Its CDR3 holds 14 amino acids, cysteine through phenylalanine. The read is trimmed to its CDR3 DNA, 42 bases read in frame from base 1. The germline V and J ends show losses of 5 bases and 4 bases respectively, and no gene match explains 7 bases of the junction. Reading the germline V gene (reference sequence) gives CDR1 MNHEY and CDR2 SMNVEV. The sample originates from a study of T cell responses to AZD1222 COVID-19 vaccine (dated by TCRdb to 2020 to 2023). Describing the broader study: TCR sequencing covered over 230 trial participants: 200 to 220 given two doses of AZD1222 and some 25 given two doses of MenACWY control vaccine. Trial participants were enrolled by age into subgroups of 18-55, 56-69 and 70-plus years, and around 150, 28 and 57 TCR-sequenced participants, respectively, were included in these subgroups.

The meaning of the sample's time point label: about 28 days (+/-7) after the second vaccine dose. AZD1222 recipients whose second dose came at about 4 weeks and those whose second dose came at about 12 weeks were combined into one group, since spike-specific TCR depth and breadth did not differ between the two schedules. Vaccinee samples were obtained from the UK trials COV001 and COV002, which included a single-blind randomized controlled phase 2/3 trial of AZD1222 (ChAdOx1 nCoV-19) in healthy adults. Trial participant PBMC samples were collected at day 0 and day 28 after the second dose for TCRbeta chain sequencing. What the work shows at the level of the full study, not this receptor alone: Participants were mostly white British, with more females than males. The authors suggested clonal diversity may have been underestimated. The 56-69-year group was small, and its depth increase did not reach significance, likely because of low power. After two AZD1222 doses, spike-specific TCR breadth and depth were significantly higher than at day 0 and than in MenACWY recipients. The vaccine-associated CD4 TCRs covered the entire spike protein, and the dominant responses fell in regions 160-218 and 743-854. Conclusions about previously exposed vaccinees were limited because only six AZD1222 recipients were SARS-CoV-2 seropositive at baseline. Nearly half of unique spike-specific TCRs reportedly recognized epitopes outside regions mutated in the B.1.351 and B.1.1.7 variants. Because no day 14 peak-response samples were available, repertoires were characterized only after the peak T cell response.

This sequence was found in an adult who received the AZD1222 COVID-19 vaccine. The starting material was peripheral blood, obtained 28 days after the second AZD1222 dose. The V and J segments used are TRBV27 and TRBJ2-7; 8 bases in the middle match TRBD1. The CDR3 region: CASSRTGSRYEQYF. The DNA is TGTGCCAGCAGTAGGACAGGGAGTAGGTACGAGCAGTACTTC.